This T cell receptor (beta chain) was profiled in a study of cytomegalovirus exposure and HLA in healthy donors. Study-wide results and caveats: It was confirmed in vitro that a few of the CMV-associated chains were specific for CMV antigens. Analysis performed later showed TCR beta chains linked to HLA being more clonally expanded than equally common others. In a later analysis, HLA-C alleles had the fewest associated TCRs, DRB1 alleles the most.

Trimming took 3 bases from V and 5 from J; bases not matched to a gene: 1. This CDR3 has 13 residues. CDR1 LNHDA and CDR2 SQIVND come from the germline V gene (reference sequence). PCR was performed using 60 Vbeta and 13 Jbeta primers. Generated by immunoSEQ multiplex PCR, the TCRdb table keeps only in-frame clones and is missing some. The data show about 150,000 clones, roughly four fifths seen once. A note on this clone: Its target is not known.

The chain links TRBV19 to TRBJ2-1, with TRBD2 matching over 7 bases. The sample taken for sequencing was PBMCs. The sequence derives from a man between 25 and 39 years old in good health and CMV-seronegative. In DNA form, the CDR3 reads TGTGCCAGTAGTATGGGGGGGAACAATGAGCAGTTCTTC. Protein: CASSMGGNNEQFF.